This TCR beta chain came from a study of blood T cell repertoires in COVID-19 (dated by TCRdb to 2018 to 2020). In the study overall: Samples from collaborators originated in the United States, Italy and Spain and spanned both the acute and convalescent phases of COVID-19. The prospective study material was composed of cDNA or gDNA derived from T cells, B-cell-depleted T cells, or PBMCs. The dataset comprised deeply sampled blood TCRbeta repertoires from subjects exposed to, actively infected with, or recovered from COVID-19. A freely available public database, intended as a resource for researchers studying the immune response to SARS-CoV-2, is where the repertoires were released. The samples were drawn from two sources: the first 160 participants of the ongoing ImmuneRACE study, and 950 to 1,500 subjects contributed by 6 global collaborators. A de-identified subject ID, COVID-19 status, age in years and sex were almost always included in the sample metadata. HLA class I and class II types, where available, came from metadata supplied by the sample provider rather than from assay-based typing.

The immunoSEQ Assay, a bias-controlled multiplex PCR, was used to amplify TCRbeta CDR3 regions from genomic DNA. Per the authors' processing: Nucleated cell counts per sample were estimated from amplification of reference gene primers within the assay. To quantify the absolute abundance of each unique TCRbeta CDR3 rearrangement, sequence reads were collapsed and filtered. For each sample, productive Simpson clonality was calculated as the square root of Simpson's diversity index over productive rearrangements. Here the immuneACCESS table is served through TCRdb, limited to in-frame sequences with V and J called. Missing clones are a known gap in these copies; in checked studies unresolved V genes cover under half, and the rest lacks a known reason. That table is the source of V, J and clone size, and D and trimming were worked out from the DNA. The sample table lists 200,000 to 250,000 clones, 88% of them with a count of one. Roughly 3.7% of the sample goes to the ten largest clones.

Note on this clone: The antigen it recognizes is unknown. Base qualities are not at hand, and no much larger clone is one base apart.

Cut back by 5 bases and 4 bases, the V and J ends lie 9 bases apart. Including cysteine and phenylalanine, the CDR3 has 12 amino acids. Just CDR3 DNA is preserved here, 36 bases in frame from base 1. CDR1 is given as GTSNPN and CDR2 as SVGIG, both from the germline V gene (reference sequence). Participants in the prospective study were enrolled through a virtual design, were aged 18 to 89 years, and lived in approximately 25 United States geographic areas. In the prospective study, cohorts were assigned on the basis of participant-reported clinical history obtained from a screening survey and a study questionnaire. A participant counted as exposed if, within 2 weeks of entering the study, that participant had been in contact with someone who had a PCR-confirmed or clinician-diagnosed COVID-19 case. In the prospective study, whole blood, serum and a nasopharyngeal or oropharyngeal swab were collected from each participant by mobile phlebotomists. Additional blood draws and questionnaires over an approximately 2-month period could optionally be provided by prospective study participants. Prospective study blood samples were shipped either frozen or at room temperature before DNA extraction.

The full study reports these points: How much clinical and demographic metadata was included differed by source and by participant, and the metadata was provided uncurated.

Source material: PBMCs or T cells enriched from blood (not recorded which). The receptor chain draws on TRBV30 and TRBJ2-4; confidence is insufficient to name the D gene. This clonotype originated in a young woman who had been exposed to COVID-19. Here the CDR3 is given as CAWQQDKNIQYF. The nucleotide sequence reads as follows: TGTGCCTGGCAACAAGATAAAAACATTCAGTACTTC.